This is a list of T cell receptor beta chains from one sample in a study of blood T cell repertoires in COVID-19. Profiling relied on immunoSEQ multiplex PCR, and the TCRdb table lists in-frame clones only, not all of them. The table records hundreds of thousands of clones, 82% of them present only once. The sequenced sample consisted of PBMCs or T cells enriched from blood (not recorded which). The origin of the receptors is a woman aged 60-75 years who had recovered from COVID-19. Each CDR3 is given with its conserved first and last residue. D genes are given only for firm matches. The size field is filled for only some rows; it gives once, few, many or a size class.

size	V	J	D	DNA	CDR3
few	TRBV19	TRBJ1-5	TRBD1	TGTGCCAGTAGTATAGGGACAGGGGGAAGTCAGCCCCAGCATTTT	CASSIGTGGSQPQHF
-	TRBV6-5	TRBJ2-1	-	TGTGCCAGCACCATGGAGGGCTACAATGAGCAGTTCTTC	CASTMEGYNEQFF
-	TRBV20-1	TRBJ1-2	-	TGCAGTGCTAGTGAAAGAGGGAAGGGCTATGGCTACACCTTC	CSASERGKGYGYTF
few	TRBV5-6	TRBJ1-1	-	TGTGCCAGTAGTCGGTGGACTGAAGCTTTCTTT	CASSRWTEAFF
-	TRBV18	TRBJ2-2	-	TGTGCCAGCTCACCACTACAAGCGGGCACCGGGGAGCTGTTTTTT	CASSPLQAGTGELFF
-	TRBV19	TRBJ1-4	-	TGTGCCAGTAGTACCCAAGTGTCGGGTGAAAAACTGTTTTTT	CASSTQVSGEKLFF
-	TRBV5-4	TRBJ2-7	TRBD1	TGTGCCAGCAGCTTGGGGCAGGGGGCGTACGAGCAGTACTTC	CASSLGQGAYEQYF
-	TRBV5-1	TRBJ1-4	-	TGCGCCAGCAGCTTGAGGGAGATGGGCGAAAAACTGTTTTTT	CASSLREMGEKLFF
-	TRBV5-1	TRBJ1-3	TRBD1	TGCGCCAGCAGCCTACAGGGGAATGGAAACACCATATATTTT	CASSLQGNGNTIYF
-	TRBV7-7	TRBJ2-1	TRBD2	TGTGCCAGCAGCCATAGCGGGGGGGTCGACAATGAGCAGTTCTTC	CASSHSGGVDNEQFF
-	TRBV6-2/TRBV6-3	TRBJ2-1	-	TGTGCCAGCAGTTACTCGGTACCCAGCAATGAGCAGTTCTTC	CASSYSVPSNEQFF
-	TRBV10-1	TRBJ2-7	-	TGCGCCAGCAGTGACGGGACATCGTACTACGAGCAGTACTTC	CASSDGTSYYEQYF
-	TRBV7-2	TRBJ2-7	-	TGTGCCAGCAGCTCGGCGGGATACTACGAGCAGTACTTC	CASSSAGYYEQYF
-	TRBV7-3	TRBJ2-2	TRBD1	TGTGCCAGCAGCTTAACGGGACAGGGTAACACCGGGGAGCTGTTTTTT	CASSLTGQGNTGELFF
-	TRBV6-2/TRBV6-3	TRBJ2-1	TRBD1	TGTGCCAGCAGTGGGCCGGGACAGGTTTTCAGCAATGAGCAGTTCTTC	CASSGPGQVFSNEQFF
-	TRBV27	TRBJ2-3	-	TGTGCCAGCAGTTCCTACGGCGGGGTTAACACAGATACGCAGTATTTT	CASSSYGGVNTDTQYF
-	TRBV20-1	TRBJ1-4	TRBD1	TGCAGTGCTAGTGGCGGGACAGGGACTGAAAAACTGTTTTTT	CSASGGTGTEKLFF
-	TRBV19	TRBJ1-5	TRBD1	TGTGCCAGTATCCCCCGCGGGGTGGGGACAGTCAATCAGCCCCAGCATTTT	CASIPRGVGTVNQPQHF
-	TRBV18	TRBJ1-2	-	TGTGCCAGCTCACCGGACAGAGATGGCTACACCTTC	CASSPDRDGYTF
-	TRBV4-3	TRBJ1-1	-	TGCGCCAGCAGCCAGGATGAGGGAACTGAAGCTTTCTTT	CASSQDEGTEAFF
few	TRBV15	TRBJ1-1	-	TGTGCCACCAGCAGAGATCTCCATGGCATGAACACTGAAGCTTTCTTT	CATSRDLHGMNTEAFF
-	TRBV2	TRBJ2-1	TRBD2	TGTGCCAGCAGTGACCCACTAGCGGGGGAGTCACAAAGCTCCTACAATGAGCAGTTCTTC	CASSDPLAGESQSSYNEQFF
few	TRBV5-1	TRBJ2-1	TRBD2	TGCGCCAGCAGCGTGACTAGCGGGGGGCACAATGAGCAGTTCTTC	CASSVTSGGHNEQFF